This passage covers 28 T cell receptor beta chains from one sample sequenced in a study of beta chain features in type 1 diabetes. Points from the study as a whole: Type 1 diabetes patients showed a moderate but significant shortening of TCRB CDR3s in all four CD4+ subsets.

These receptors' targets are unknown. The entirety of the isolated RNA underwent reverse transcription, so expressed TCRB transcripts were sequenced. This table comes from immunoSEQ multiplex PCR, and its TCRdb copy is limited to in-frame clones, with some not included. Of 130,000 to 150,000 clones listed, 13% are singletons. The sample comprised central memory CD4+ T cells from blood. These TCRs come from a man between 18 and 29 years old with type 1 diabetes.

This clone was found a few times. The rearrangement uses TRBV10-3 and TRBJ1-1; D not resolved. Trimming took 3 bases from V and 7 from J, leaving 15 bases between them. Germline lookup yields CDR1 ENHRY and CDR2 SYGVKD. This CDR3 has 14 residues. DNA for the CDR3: TGTGCCATCAGTGATTACTTACAGCCCGATGAAGCTTTCTTT. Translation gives CAISDYLQPDEAFF.

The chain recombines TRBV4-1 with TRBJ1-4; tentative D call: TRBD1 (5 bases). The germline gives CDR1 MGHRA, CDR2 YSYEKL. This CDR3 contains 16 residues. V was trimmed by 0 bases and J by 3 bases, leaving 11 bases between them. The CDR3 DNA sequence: TGCGCCAGCAGCCAAGAGGGACGACGGGCTAATGAAAAACTGTTTTTT. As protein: CASSQEGRRANEKLFF.

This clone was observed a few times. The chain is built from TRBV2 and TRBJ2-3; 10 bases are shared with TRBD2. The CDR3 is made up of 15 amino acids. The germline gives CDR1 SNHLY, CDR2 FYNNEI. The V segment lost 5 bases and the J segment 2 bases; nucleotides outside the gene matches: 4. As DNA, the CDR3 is TGTGCCAGCAGTCCGGGACTAGCGAACACAGATACGCAGTATTTT. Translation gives CASSPGLANTDTQYF. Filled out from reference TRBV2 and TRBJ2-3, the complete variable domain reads EPEVTQTPSHQVTQMGQEVILRCVPISNHLYFYWYRQILGQKVEFLVSFYNNEISEKSEIFDDQFSVERPDGSNFTLKIRSTKLEDSAMYFCASSPGLANTDTQYFGPGTRLTVL.

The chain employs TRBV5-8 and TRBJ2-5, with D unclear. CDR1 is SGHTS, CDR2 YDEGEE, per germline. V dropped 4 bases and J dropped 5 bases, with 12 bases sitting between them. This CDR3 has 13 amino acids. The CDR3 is CASSRPGRETQYF. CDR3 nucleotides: TGTGCCAGCAGCAGACCCGGACGGGAGACCCAGTACTTC. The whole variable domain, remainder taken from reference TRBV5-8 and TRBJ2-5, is EAGVTQSPTHLIKTRGQQATLRCSPISGHTSVYWYQQALGLGLQFLLWYDEGEERNRGNFPPRFSGRQFPNYSSELNVNALELEDSALYLCASSRPGRETQYFGPGTRLLVL.

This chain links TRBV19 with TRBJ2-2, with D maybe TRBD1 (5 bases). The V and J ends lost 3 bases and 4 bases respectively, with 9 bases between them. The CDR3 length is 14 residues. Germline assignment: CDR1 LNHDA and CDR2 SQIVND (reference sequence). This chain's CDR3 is CASSIPRVTGELFF. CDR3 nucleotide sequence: TGTGCCAGTAGTATCCCCAGGGTCACCGGGGAGCTGTTTTTT.

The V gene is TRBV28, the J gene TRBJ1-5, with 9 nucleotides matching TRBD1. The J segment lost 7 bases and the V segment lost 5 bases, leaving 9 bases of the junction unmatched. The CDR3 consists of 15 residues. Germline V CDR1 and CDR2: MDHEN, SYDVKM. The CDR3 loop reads CASSPGTGFGQPQHF. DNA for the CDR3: TGTGCCAGCAGTCCCGGGACAGGGTTTGGACAGCCCCAGCATTTT.

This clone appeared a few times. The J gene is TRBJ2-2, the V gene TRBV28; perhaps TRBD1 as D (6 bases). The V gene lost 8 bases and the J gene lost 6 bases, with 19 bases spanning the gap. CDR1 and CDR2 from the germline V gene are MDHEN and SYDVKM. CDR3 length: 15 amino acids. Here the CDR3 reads CASLASTGKAGELFF. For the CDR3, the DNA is TGTGCCAGCCTAGCATCAACAGGGAAAGCCGGGGAGCTGTTTTTT.

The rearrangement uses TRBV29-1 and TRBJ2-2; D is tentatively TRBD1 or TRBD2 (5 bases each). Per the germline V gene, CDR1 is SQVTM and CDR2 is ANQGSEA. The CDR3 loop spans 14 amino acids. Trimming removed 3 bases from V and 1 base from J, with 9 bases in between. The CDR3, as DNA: TGCAGCGTTGAGGGACCCAAGAACACCGGGGAGCTGTTTTTT. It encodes CSVEGPKNTGELFF.

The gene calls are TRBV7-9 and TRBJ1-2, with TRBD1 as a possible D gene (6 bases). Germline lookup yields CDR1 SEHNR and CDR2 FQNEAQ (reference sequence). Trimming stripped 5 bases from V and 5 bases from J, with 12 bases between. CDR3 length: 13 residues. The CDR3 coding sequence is TGTGCCAGCAGCGACGGACAGCGTTATGGCTACACCTTC. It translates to CASSDGQRYGYTF. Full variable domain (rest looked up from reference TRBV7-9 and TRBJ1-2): DTGVSQNPRHKITKRGQNVTFRCDPISEHNRLYWYRQTLGQGPEFLTYFQNEAQLEKSRLLSDRFSAERPKGSFSTLEIQRTEQGDSAMYLCASSDGQRYGYTFGSGTRLTVV.

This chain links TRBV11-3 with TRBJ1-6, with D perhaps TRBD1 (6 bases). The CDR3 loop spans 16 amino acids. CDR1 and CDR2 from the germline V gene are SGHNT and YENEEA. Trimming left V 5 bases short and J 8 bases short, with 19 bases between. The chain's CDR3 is CASSPRGASTDSPLHF. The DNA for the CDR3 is TGTGCCAGCAGCCCCCGGGGGGCTTCCACAGATTCACCCCTCCACTTT.

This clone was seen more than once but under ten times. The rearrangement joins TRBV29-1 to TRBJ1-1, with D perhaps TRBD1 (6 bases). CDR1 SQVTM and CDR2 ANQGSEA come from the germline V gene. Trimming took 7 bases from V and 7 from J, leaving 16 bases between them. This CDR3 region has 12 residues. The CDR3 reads CSAQQGIGEAFF. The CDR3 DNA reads TGCAGCGCCCAACAGGGAATTGGTGAAGCTTTCTTT.

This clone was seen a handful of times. CDR3 nucleotide sequence: TGTGCCAGCAGTTACTCGAGAAACTACGAGCAGTACTTC. It translates to CASSYSRNYEQYF. The chain couples TRBV6-5 to TRBJ2-7; D remains unclear. The CDR3 consists of 13 residues. Germline CDR1 is MNHEY and CDR2 is SVGAGI. The V and J ends lost 0 bases and 3 bases respectively, with 6 bases between them.

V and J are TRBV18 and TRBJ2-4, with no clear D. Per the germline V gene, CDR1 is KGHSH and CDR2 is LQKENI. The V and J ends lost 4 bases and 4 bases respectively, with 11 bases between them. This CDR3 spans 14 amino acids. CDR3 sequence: CASSLGESKNIQYF. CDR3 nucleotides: TGTGCCAGCTCACTGGGCGAGAGTAAAAACATTCAGTACTTC.

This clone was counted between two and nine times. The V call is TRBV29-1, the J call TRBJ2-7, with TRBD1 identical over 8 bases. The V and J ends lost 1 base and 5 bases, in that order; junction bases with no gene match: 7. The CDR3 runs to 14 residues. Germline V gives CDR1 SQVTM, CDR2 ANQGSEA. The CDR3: CSVEVPRGLNEQYF. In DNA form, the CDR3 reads TGCAGCGTTGAAGTTCCCAGGGGGCTAAACGAGCAGTACTTC.

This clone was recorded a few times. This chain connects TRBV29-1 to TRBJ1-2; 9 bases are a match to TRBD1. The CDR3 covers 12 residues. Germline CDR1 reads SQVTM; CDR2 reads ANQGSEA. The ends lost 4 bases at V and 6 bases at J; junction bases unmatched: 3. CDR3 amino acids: CSVGGTGNGYTF. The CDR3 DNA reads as TGCAGCGTTGGCGGGACAGGGAATGGCTACACCTTC. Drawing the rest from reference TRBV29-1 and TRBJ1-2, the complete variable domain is SAVISQKPSRDICQRGTSLTIQCQVDSQVTMMFWYRQQPGQSLTLIATANQGSEATYESGFVIDKFPISRPNLTFSTLTVSNMSPEDSSIYLCSVGGTGNGYTFGSGTRLTVV.

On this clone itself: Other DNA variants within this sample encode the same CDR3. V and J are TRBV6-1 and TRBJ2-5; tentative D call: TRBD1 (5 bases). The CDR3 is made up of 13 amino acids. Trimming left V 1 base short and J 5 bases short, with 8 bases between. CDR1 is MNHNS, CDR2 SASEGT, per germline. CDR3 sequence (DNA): TGTGCCAGCAGTGAAGGGCACAGGGAGACCCAGTACTTC. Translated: CASSEGHRETQYF.

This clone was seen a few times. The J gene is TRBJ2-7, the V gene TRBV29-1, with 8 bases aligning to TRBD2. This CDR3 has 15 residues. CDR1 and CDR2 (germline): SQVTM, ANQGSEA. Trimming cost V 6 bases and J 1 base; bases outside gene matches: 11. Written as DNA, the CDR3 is TGCAGCGTCCTTAAACTAGCGGAAAAGTCCTACGAGCAGTACTTC. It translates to CSVLKLAEKSYEQYF.

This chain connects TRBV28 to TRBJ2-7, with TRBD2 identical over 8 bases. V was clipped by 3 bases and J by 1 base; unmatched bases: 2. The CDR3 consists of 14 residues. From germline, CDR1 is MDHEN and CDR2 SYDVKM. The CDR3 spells CASSFGGASYEQYF. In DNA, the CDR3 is TGTGCCAGCAGTTTCGGGGGGGCATCCTACGAGCAGTACTTC.

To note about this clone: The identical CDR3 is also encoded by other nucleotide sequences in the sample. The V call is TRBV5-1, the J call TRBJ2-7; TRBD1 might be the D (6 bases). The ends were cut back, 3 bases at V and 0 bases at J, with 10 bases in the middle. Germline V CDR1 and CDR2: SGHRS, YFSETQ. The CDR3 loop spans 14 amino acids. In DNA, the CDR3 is TGCGCCAGCAGCTCAGGGGCTGACTCCTACGAGCAGTACTTC. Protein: CASSSGADSYEQYF.

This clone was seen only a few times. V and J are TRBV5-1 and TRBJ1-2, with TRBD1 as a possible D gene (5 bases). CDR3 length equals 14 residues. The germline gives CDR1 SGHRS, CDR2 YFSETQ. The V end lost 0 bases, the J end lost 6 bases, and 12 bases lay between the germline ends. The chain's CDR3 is CASSLEGREDGYTF. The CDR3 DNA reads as TGCGCCAGCAGCTTGGAAGGCAGGGAGGATGGCTACACCTTC.

The CDR3 region is CAWSSTGAAEAFF. In nucleotides, the CDR3 is TGTGCCTGGAGTTCGACAGGGGCAGCTGAAGCTTTCTTT. The rearrangement links TRBV30 to TRBJ1-1, with TRBD1 identical over 8 bases. The CDR3 consists of 13 residues. The ends lost 2 bases at V and 6 bases at J; junction bases unmatched: 5. Germline lookup yields CDR1 GTSNPN and CDR2 SVGIG (reference sequence). Based on the CDR3 plus reference TRBV30 and TRBJ1-1, the full variable domain is SQTIHQWPATLVQPVGSPLSLECTVEGTSNPNLYWYRQAAGRGLQLLFYSVGIGQISSEVPQNLSASRPQDRQFILSSKKLLLSDSGFYLCAWSSTGAAEAFFGQGTRLTVV.

CDR3 nucleotides: TGTGCCAGCAGCTCCCTAGCGGGGGGAAAACTCACAGATACGCAGTATTTT. It codes for CASSSLAGGKLTDTQYF. The chain uses TRBV7-8 and TRBJ2-3; 11 nucleotides line up with TRBD2. The germline V gene encodes CDR1 SGHVS and CDR2 FQNEAQ. The CDR3 has 17 residues. V was pared by 4 bases and J by 2 bases, with 8 bases of the junction left unmatched.

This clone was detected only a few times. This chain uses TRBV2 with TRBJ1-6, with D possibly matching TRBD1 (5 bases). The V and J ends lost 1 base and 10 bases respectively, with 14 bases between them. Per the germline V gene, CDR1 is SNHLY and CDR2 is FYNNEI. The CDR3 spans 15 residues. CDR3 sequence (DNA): TGTGCCAGCAGTGAAGTTATGGGGCTCAGATCACCCCTCCACTTT. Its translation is CASSEVMGLRSPLHF. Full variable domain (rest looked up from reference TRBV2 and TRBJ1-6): EPEVTQTPSHQVTQMGQEVILRCVPISNHLYFYWYRQILGQKVEFLVSFYNNEISEKSEIFDDQFSVERPDGSNFTLKIRSTKLEDSAMYFCASSEVMGLRSPLHFGNGTRLTVT.

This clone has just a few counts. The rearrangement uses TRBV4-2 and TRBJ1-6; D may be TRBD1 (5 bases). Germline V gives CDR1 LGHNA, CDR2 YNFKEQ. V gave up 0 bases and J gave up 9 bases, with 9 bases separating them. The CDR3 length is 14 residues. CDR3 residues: CASSQEGPASPLHF. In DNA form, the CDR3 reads TGTGCCAGCAGCCAAGAGGGGCCGGCTTCACCCCTCCACTTT.

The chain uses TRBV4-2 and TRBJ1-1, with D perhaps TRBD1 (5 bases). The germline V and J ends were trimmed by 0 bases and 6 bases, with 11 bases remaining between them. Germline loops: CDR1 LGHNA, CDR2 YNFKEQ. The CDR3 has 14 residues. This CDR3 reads CASSQEERGAEAFF. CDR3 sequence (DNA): TGTGCCAGCAGCCAAGAGGAGAGGGGCGCTGAAGCTTTCTTT.

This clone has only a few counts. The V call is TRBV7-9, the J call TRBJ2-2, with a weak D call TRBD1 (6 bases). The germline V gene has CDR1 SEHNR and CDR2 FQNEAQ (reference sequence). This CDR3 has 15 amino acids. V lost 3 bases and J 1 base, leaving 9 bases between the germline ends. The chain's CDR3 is CASSFGGMNTGELFF. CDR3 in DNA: TGTGCCAGCAGCTTTGGGGGCATGAACACCGGGGAGCTGTTTTTT.

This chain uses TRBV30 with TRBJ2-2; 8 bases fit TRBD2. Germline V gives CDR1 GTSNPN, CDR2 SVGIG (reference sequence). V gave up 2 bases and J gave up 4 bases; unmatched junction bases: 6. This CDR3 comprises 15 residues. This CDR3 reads CAWSKNGGATGELFF. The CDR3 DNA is TGTGCCTGGAGTAAGAACGGGGGGGCCACCGGGGAGCTGTTTTTT.

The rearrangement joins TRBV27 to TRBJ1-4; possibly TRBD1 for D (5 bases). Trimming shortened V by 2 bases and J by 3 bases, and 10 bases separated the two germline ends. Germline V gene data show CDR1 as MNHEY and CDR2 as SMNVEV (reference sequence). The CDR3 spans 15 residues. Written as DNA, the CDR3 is TGTGCCAGCAGTTTAAAAAAAGGGGCTAATGAAAAACTGTTTTTT. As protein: CASSLKKGANEKLFF.